The clone carrying this T cell receptor (beta chain) was seen more than once but under ten times. What it recognizes is unknown. Method: immunoSEQ multiplex PCR; TCRdb's copy keeps in-frame clones and lacks some. Altogether 150,000 to 200,000 clones are present, approximately 94% being singletons, with the ten largest covering roughly 2.5%. This record belongs to a study of T cell responses to AZD1222 COVID-19 vaccine. Study information: Second-dose intervals of approximately 4 or approximately 12 weeks were pooled. General observations from the study: Unmutated regions of variants are reportedly targeted by nearly half of spike-specific TCRs. Seropositive AZD1222 recipients at baseline numbered only six or seven. Spike-specific TCR breadth and depth grew following two AZD1222 doses.

Germline V gene lookup returns CDR1 SGHDT and CDR2 YYEEEE. The CDR3 covers 14 residues. V shed 1 base and J shed 5 bases, with 9 bases lying between them. The receptor comes from an adult in good health. Here the sequenced sample was peripheral blood, taken on day 0 of AZD1222 vaccination. J is TRBJ1-4 and V is TRBV5-6; D call uncertain. The CDR3 loop reads CASSLIAGNEKLFF. The CDR3, as DNA: TGTGCCAGCAGCTTGATAGCTGGGAATGAAAAACTGTTTTTT. Complete variable domain (other parts from reference TRBV5-6 and TRBJ1-4): DAGVTQSPTHLIKTRGQQVTLRCSPKSGHDTVSWYQQALGQGPQFIFQYYEEEERQRGNFPDRFSGHQFPNYSSELNVNALLLGDSALYLCASSLIAGNEKLFFGSGTQLSVL.